These 7 T cell receptor beta chains share one sample of origin, sequenced in a study of response to subunit inactivated influenza vaccine. MiXCR was run by TCRdb on the RT-PCR reads, yielding one entry per CDR3 protein. The sample carries over 300,000 distinct CDR3 sequences, just over 20% recorded once. This material consisted of PBMCs from blood, taken about 20 months after vaccination. The receptor set was obtained from a man between 50 and 75 years old who received an inactivated influenza vaccine.

The sample holds many counts of this clonotype. The rearrangement joins TRBV12-3 or TRBV12-4 to TRBJ1-1; 8 bases map to TRBD1. V trimming: 5 bases; J trimming: 0 bases; junction bases outside the gene matches: 5. CDR3 length: 15 residues. CDR3 amino acids: CASSVGQVLNTEAFF. CDR3 bases: TGTGCCAGCAGTGTGGGACAGGTACTGAACACTGAAGCTTTCTTT.

The chain combines TRBV5-5 with TRBJ2-1; TRBD2 matches 11 bases. The V gene's germline CDR1 is SGHKS and CDR2 YYEKEE (reference sequence). With 5 bases clipped from V and 8 bases from J, the junction kept 15 bases outside the gene matches. The CDR3 has 17 amino acids. The CDR3 coding sequence is TGTGCCAGCAGTCTTTCTCCCGCTAGCGGGAGGAGTGATGAGCAGTTCTTC. It yields the protein CASSLSPASGRSDEQFF.

In this sample, this clonotype turned up many times. The chain has TRBV12-3 or TRBV12-4 and TRBJ1-6; maybe TRBD1 (6 bases). V was shortened by 6 bases and J by 7 bases, with 19 bases between the two germline ends. The CDR3 has 16 amino acids. CDR3 in amino acids: CASSLSGGRGNSPLHF. DNA of the CDR3: TGTGCCAGCAGCCTATCCGGGGGCCGGGGGAATTCACCCCTCCACTTT.

This clonotype was seen a handful of times. V gene TRBV5-4 combines with J gene TRBJ1-2; TRBD1 is a possible D gene (5 bases). V was clipped by 1 base and J by 2 bases, with 12 bases between them. The V gene's germline CDR1 is SGHNT and CDR2 YYREEE (reference sequence). CDR3 length: 15 residues. This chain's CDR3 is CASSLMGGSNYGYTF. The CDR3 bases are TGTGCCAGCAGCTTGATGGGGGGGTCCAACTATGGCTACACCTTC.

The chain carries TRBV19 and TRBJ1-1, with D unclear. Looked up from germline, CDR1 is LNHDA and CDR2 is SQIVND (reference sequence). Trimming removed 8 bases from V and 0 bases from J, with 13 bases in between. The CDR3 totals 14 residues. Written as DNA, the CDR3 is TGTGCCAGTTTGGGCAGTTCAATGAACACTGAAGCTTTCTTT. It is translated as CASLGSSMNTEAFF.

The sample holds many counts of this clonotype. The chain carries TRBV12-3 or TRBV12-4 and TRBJ1-2, with no clear D. The CDR3 runs to 13 residues. V was trimmed by 5 bases and J by 5 bases, leaving 12 bases between them. The CDR3 protein is CASSAPLRYGYTF. CDR3 DNA sequence: TGTGCCAGCAGTGCCCCGTTGAGGTATGGCTACACCTTC.

In its sample, this clonotype was seen many times. The rearrangement uses TRBV3-1 and TRBJ1-5, with 10 bases matching TRBD1. The V segment lost 4 bases and the J segment 3 bases; nucleotides outside the gene matches: 3. The germline V gene has CDR1 LGHDT and CDR2 YNNKEL (reference sequence). This CDR3 has 15 residues. Here the CDR3 DNA reads TGTGCCAGCAGCCCCGGGACAGGGGACAATCAGCCCCAGCATTTT. It codes for CASSPGTGDNQPQHF. The full variable domain, with the rest looked up from reference TRBV3-1 and TRBJ1-5, is DTAVSQTPKYLVTQMGNDKSIKCEQNLGHDTMYWYKQDSKKFLKIMFSYNNKELIINETVPNRFSPKSPDKAHLNLHINSLELGDSAVYFCASSPGTGDNQPQHFGDGTRLSIL.